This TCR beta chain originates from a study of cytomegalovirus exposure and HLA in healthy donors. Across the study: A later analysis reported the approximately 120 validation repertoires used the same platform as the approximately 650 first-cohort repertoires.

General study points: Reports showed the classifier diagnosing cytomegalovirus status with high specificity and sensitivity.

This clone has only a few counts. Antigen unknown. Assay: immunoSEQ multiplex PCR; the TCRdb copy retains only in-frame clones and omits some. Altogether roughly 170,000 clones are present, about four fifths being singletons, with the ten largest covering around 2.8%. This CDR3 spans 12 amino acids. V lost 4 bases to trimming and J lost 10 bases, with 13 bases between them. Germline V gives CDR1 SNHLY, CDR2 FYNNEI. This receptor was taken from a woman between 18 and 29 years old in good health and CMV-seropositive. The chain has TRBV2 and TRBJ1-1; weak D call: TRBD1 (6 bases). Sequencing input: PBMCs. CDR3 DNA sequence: TGTGCCAGCAGTGCTAACAGGGCCCGAGCTTTCTTT. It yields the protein CASSANRARAFF.